This paragraph reports one T cell receptor (beta chain). This sample is part of a study of siplizumab effects on memory and regulatory T cells. Germline V gene lookup returns CDR1 SGHKS and CDR2 YYEKEE (reference sequence). Trimming stripped 4 bases from V and 4 bases from J, with 11 bases between. The CDR3 is 13 amino acids. The repertoire was sequenced with immunoSEQ multiplex PCR; TCRdb's copy has only in-frame clones and lacks some. This sample has some 100,000 clones, with around 92% found just once. The material sequenced was Tregs sorted from blood. This TCR derives from a human donor in good health. The chain couples TRBV5-5 to TRBJ1-2; D is possibly TRBD1 (6 bases). DNA of the CDR3: TGTGCCAGCAGCGAGTGGGGGGCCTATGGCTACACCTTC. It codes for CASSEWGAYGYTF. The variable domain in full, with the rest retrieved from reference TRBV5-5 and TRBJ1-2, is DAGVTQSPTHLIKTRGQQVTLRCSPISGHKSVSWYQQVLGQGPQFIFQYYEKEERGRGNFPDRFSARQFPNYSSELNVNALLLGDSALYLCASSEWGAYGYTFGSGTRLTVV.